Sequencing of this T cell receptor (beta chain) was carried out in a study of blood T cell repertoires in COVID-19. Study as a whole: Samples representing acute and convalescent COVID-19 were sourced from the United States, Italy and Spain. T cells, B-cell-depleted T cells, or PBMCs provided the cDNA or gDNA that served as material.

One Seattle source followed patients from active infection through their disease course. Original methodology: Reference gene primer amplification gave nucleated cell count estimates. Profiling relied on immunoSEQ multiplex PCR, and the TCRdb table lists in-frame clones only, not all of them. For V, J and clone size, that table is used; D and trimming come from the DNA. Of more than 250,000 clones in the sample, approximately 90% were seen once. The V gene's germline CDR1 is KGHDR and CDR2 SFDVKD. V lost 0 bases and J 4 bases, leaving 5 bases between the germline ends. The CDR3 contains 13 residues. This sequence was found in a woman aged 50 to 65 with COVID-19, enrolled during active disease. The V gene is TRBV24-1, the J gene TRBJ1-1; no firm D call. The sequenced material came from peripheral blood. The CDR3 reads CATSDLRGTEAFF. As DNA, the CDR3 is TGTGCCACCAGTGATTTGAGAGGCACTGAAGCTTTCTTT.